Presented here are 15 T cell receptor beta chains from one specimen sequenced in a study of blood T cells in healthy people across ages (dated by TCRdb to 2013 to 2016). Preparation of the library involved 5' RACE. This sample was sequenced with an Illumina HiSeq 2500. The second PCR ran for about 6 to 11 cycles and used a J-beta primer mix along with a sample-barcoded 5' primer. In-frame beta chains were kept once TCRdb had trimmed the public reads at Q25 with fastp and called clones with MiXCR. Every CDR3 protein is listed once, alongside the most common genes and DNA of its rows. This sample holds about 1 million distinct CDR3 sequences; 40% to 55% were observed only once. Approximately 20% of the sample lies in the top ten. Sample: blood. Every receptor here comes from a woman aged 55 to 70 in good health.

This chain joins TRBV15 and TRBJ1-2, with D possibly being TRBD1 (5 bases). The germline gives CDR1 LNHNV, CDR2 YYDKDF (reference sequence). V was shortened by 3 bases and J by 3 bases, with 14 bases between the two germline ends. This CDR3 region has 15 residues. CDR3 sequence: CATSRRGVGDYGYTF. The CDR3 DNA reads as TGTGCCACCAGCAGGAGGGGAGTGGGTGACTATGGCTACACCTTC.

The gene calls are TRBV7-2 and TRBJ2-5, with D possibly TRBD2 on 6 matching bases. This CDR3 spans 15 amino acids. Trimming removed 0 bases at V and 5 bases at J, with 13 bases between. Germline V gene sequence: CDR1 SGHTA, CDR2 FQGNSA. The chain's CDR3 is CASSLAGTGRETQYF. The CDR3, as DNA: TGTGCCAGCAGCTTAGCAGGGACTGGGAGGGAGACCCAGTACTTC.

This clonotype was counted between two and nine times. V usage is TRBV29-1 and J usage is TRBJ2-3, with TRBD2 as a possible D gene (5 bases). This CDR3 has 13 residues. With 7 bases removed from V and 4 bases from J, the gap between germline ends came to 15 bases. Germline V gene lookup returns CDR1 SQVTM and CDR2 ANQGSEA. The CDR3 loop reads CSGPLEGSDTQYF. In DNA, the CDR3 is TGCAGCGGCCCCTTAGAGGGTTCAGATACGCAGTATTTT.

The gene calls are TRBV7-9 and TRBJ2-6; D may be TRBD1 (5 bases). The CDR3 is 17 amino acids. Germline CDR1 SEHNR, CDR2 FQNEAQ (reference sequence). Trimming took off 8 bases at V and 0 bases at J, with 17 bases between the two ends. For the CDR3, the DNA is TGTGCCAGCGTCAAGGGGCGCCTTACCTCTGGGGCCAACGTCCTGACTTTC. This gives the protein CASVKGRLTSGANVLTF.

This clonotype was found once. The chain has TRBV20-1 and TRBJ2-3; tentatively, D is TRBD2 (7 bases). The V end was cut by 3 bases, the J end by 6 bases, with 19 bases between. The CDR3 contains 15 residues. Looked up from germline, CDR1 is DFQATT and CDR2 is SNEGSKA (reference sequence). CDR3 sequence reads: CSARVGGAGRDTQYF. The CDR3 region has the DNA TGCAGTGCTAGGGTGGGGGGGGCAGGCAGGGATACGCAGTATTTT.

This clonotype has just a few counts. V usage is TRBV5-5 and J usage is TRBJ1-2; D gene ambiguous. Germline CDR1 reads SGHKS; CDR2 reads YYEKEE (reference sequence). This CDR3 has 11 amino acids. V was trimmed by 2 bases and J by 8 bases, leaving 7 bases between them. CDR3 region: CASSLDLGYTF. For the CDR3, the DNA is TGTGCCAGCAGCTTAGACCTCGGCTACACCTTC.

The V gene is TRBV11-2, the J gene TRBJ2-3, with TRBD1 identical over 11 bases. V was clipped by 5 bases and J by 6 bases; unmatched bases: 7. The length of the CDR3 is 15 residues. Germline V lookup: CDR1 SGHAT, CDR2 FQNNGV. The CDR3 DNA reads TGTGCCAGCAGCCACTGGGACAGGGGGACGGATACGCAGTATTTT. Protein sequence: CASSHWDRGTDTQYF.

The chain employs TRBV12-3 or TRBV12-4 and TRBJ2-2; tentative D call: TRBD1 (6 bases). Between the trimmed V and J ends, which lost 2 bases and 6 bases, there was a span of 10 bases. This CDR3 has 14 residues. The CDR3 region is CASSLKQGAGELFF. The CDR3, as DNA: TGTGCCAGCAGTTTAAAACAGGGCGCCGGGGAGCTGTTTTTT.

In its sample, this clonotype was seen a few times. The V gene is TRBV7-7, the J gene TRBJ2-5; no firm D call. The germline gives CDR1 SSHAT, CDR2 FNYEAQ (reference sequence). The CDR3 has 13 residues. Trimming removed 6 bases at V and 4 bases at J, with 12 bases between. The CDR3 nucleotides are TGTGCCAGCAGTGTGTCTATCCCAGAGACCCAGTACTTC. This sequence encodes CASSVSIPETQYF.

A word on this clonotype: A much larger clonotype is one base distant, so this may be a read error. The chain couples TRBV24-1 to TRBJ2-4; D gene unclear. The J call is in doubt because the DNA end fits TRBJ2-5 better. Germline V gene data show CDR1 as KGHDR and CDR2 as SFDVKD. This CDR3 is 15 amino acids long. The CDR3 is CATSDAGDIQETQYF. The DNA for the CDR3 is TGTGCCACCAGTGATGCCGGCGACATCCAAGAGACCCAGTACTTC.

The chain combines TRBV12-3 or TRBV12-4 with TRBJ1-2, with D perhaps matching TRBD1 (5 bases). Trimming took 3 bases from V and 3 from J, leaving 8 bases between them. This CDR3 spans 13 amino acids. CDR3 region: CASSFGDHYGYTF. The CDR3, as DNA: TGTGCCAGCAGTTTCGGGGACCACTATGGCTACACCTTC.

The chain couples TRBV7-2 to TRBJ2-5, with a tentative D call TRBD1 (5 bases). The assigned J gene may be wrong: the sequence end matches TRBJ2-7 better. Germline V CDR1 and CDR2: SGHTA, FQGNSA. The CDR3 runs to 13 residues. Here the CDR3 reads CASVGQGVHEQYF. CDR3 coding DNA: TGTGCCAGCGTGGGGCAGGGCGTCCACGAGCAGTACTTC.

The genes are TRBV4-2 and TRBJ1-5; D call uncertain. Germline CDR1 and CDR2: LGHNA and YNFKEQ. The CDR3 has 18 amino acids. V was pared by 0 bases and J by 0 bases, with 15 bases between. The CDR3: CASSQDRGTSYSNQPQHF. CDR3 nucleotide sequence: TGTGCCAGCAGCCAAGATCGGGGTACTAGCTATAGCAATCAGCCCCAGCATTTT.

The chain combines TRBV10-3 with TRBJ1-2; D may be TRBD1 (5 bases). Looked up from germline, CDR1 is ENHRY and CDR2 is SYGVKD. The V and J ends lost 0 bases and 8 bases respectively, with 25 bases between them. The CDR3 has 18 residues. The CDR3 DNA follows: TGTGCCATCAGTGAGTCGACTCCACTCCTTGGAGCCGGGGACGGCTACACCTTC. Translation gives CAISESTPLLGAGDGYTF.

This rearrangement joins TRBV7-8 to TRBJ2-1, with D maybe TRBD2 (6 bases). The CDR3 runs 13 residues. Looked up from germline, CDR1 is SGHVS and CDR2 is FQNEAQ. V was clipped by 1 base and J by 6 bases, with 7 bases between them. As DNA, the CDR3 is TGTGCCAGCAGCTTAGTAGCGGTCAATGAGCAGTTCTTC. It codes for CASSLVAVNEQFF. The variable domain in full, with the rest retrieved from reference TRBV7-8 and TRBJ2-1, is GAGVSQSPRYKVAKRGQDVALRCDPISGHVSLFWYQQALGQGPEFLTYFQNEAQLDKSGLPSDRFFAERPEGSVSTLKIQRTQQEDSAVYLCASSLVAVNEQFFGPGTRLTVL.